Listed here are 6 T cell receptor beta chains from one sample, sequenced in a study of OX40 agonist ivuxolimab in advanced cancers. Clones were read by immunoSEQ multiplex PCR, and TCRdb kept only the in-frame ones, dropping some. This sample has over 65,000 clones; 80% to 90% occur once, and the top ten carry 2%. The sample consisted of CD4+ or CD8+ T cells sorted from blood, taken in a trial of the OX40 agonist ivuxolimab. These receptors were collected from an adult with an advanced solid tumor such as melanoma, head and neck, liver or kidney cancer.

This rearrangement joins TRBV9 to TRBJ2-7; 9 positions agree with TRBD1. Germline V gene sequence: CDR1 SGDLS, CDR2 YYNGEE. The CDR3 contains 16 residues. V lost 0 bases and J lost 5; bases outside the gene matches: 9. The CDR3 DNA follows: TGTGCCAGCAGCGTAGGACTAGAACAGGGGGCGGACGAGCAGTACTTC. Protein product: CASSVGLEQGADEQYF.

The chain recombines TRBV5-1 with TRBJ1-2; no clear D. V dropped 4 bases and J dropped 1 base, with 14 bases sitting between them. The CDR3 runs 15 residues. CDR1 is SGHRS, CDR2 YFSETQ, per germline. CDR3 DNA: TGCGCCAGCAGCCCCCGGCCCGGGCGTAACTATGGCTACACCTTC. This gives the protein CASSPRPGRNYGYTF. Full variable domain (rest looked up from reference TRBV5-1 and TRBJ1-2): KAGVTQTPRYLIKTRGQQVTLSCSPISGHRSVSWYQQTPGQGLQFLFEYFSETQRNKGNFPGRFSGRQFSNSRSEMNVSTLELGDSALYLCASSPRPGRNYGYTFGSGTRLTVV.

This chain joins TRBV20-1 and TRBJ2-1, with TRBD1 as a possible D gene (6 bases). Per the germline V gene, CDR1 is DFQATT and CDR2 is SNEGSKA (reference sequence). Deletions cut 6 bases from V and 13 bases from J, with 13 bases between. The CDR3 totals 10 residues. In DNA, the CDR3 is TGCAGTGCCTGGGGGCGGATTCAGTTCTTC. Protein product: CSAWGRIQFF.

The CDR3 nucleotides read TGTGCCAGCAGCTCGACAGGGGAAGGCGGCTACACCTTC. This translates into CASSSTGEGGYTF. J is TRBJ1-2 and V is TRBV7-3; 8 positions match TRBD1. V lost 4 bases, J lost 8 bases, and 6 bases stayed unmatched. From germline, CDR1 is SGHTA and CDR2 FQGTGA. This CDR3 region has 13 residues.

V usage is TRBV28 and J usage is TRBJ2-1; TRBD2 might be the D (5 bases). The CDR3 runs to 17 residues. Germline V gene data show CDR1 as MDHEN and CDR2 as SYDVKM. The V and J ends lost 3 bases and 9 bases respectively, with 24 bases between them. CDR3 protein: CASSLGLLRGGQGEQFF. Here the CDR3 DNA reads TGTGCCAGCAGTTTGGGTCTACTACGAGGCGGGCAAGGTGAGCAGTTCTTC.

The chain carries TRBV5-6 and TRBJ1-1, with no clear D. The CDR3 runs 15 residues. Germline V CDR1 and CDR2: SGHDT, YYEEEE. The V and J ends lost 1 base and 1 base respectively, with 11 bases between them. This CDR3 is CASSLLSDWNTEAFF. For the CDR3, the DNA is TGTGCCAGCAGCTTGTTAAGCGACTGGAACACTGAAGCTTTCTTT.